The text below deals with one T cell receptor (beta chain). This entry belongs to a study of blood T cell repertoires in COVID-19. Per the original data handling: Amplification with reference gene primers provided the estimates of nucleated cell counts. Sequencing used immunoSEQ multiplex PCR; TCRdb keeps in-frame clones, though not all of them. V and J calls and clone size are those listed in that table; D and trimming were worked out from the DNA. Here the sample spans 250,000 to 350,000 clones, 80% to 90% being singletons. The participants were between roughly 18 and 100 years old and came from some 25 US areas. Donors were grouped by their self-reported clinical history. Resolution of symptoms, clearance, or two negative PCRs was present in recovered Cohort 3 donors. V trimming: 3 bases; J trimming: 2 bases; junction bases outside the gene matches: 8. CDR1 and CDR2 from the germline V gene are SGHRS and YFSETQ. This CDR3 spans 15 amino acids.

The V gene is TRBV5-1, the J gene TRBJ2-7, with 7 bases that match TRBD1. Sequencing was performed on PBMCs or T cells enriched from blood (not recorded which). The receptor was isolated from a young woman who had recovered from COVID-19. CDR3 in DNA: TGCGCCAGCAGCTCAAGGACCGGGACAGCCTACGAGCAGTACTTC. It is translated as CASSSRTGTAYEQYF.